This T cell receptor (beta chain) originates from a study of cytomegalovirus exposure and HLA in healthy donors. Sequencing used immunoSEQ multiplex PCR; TCRdb keeps in-frame clones, though not all of them. The sample lists roughly 100,000 clones; around 87% were seen once. The CDR3 loop spans 17 amino acids. V lost 4 bases, J lost 8 bases, and 11 bases stayed unmatched. CDR1 is MNHEY, CDR2 SMNVEV, per germline (reference sequence). This TCR was sampled from a woman aged 18-30 years in good health and CMV-seropositive. V is TRBV27 and J is TRBJ2-1, with 13 bases fitting TRBD2. Sequencing used PBMCs. The CDR3 DNA sequence: TGTGCCAGCAGTTCCCGACTAGCGGGGGGCCTCCTGGATGAGCAGTTCTTC. This codes for CASSSRLAGGLLDEQFF.